Below are 19 T cell receptor beta chains sequenced from a single sample in a study of PD-L1 blockade in urothelial cancer. Sequencing used immunoSEQ multiplex PCR; TCRdb keeps in-frame clones, though not all of them. The table shows roughly 25,000 clones, with approximately 84% occurring only once. Sample: PBMCs, taken around atezolizumab (anti-PD-L1) treatment. These receptors all stem from a man in his sixties or seventies with urothelial cancer.

This clone was detected only a few times. J is TRBJ2-7 and V is TRBV7-8; 8 positions match TRBD1. The CDR3 runs 14 residues. V dropped 5 bases and J dropped 0; count of bases not matched to a gene: 3. From germline, CDR1 is SGHVS and CDR2 FQNEAQ. CDR3 protein: CASSQTGASYEQYF. The CDR3 region has the DNA TGTGCCAGCAGCCAGACAGGGGCCTCCTACGAGCAGTACTTC.

This chain links TRBV19 with TRBJ2-4; 9 nucleotides align to TRBD1. Germline CDR1 is LNHDA and CDR2 is SQIVND (reference sequence). The ends lost 2 bases at V and 0 bases at J; junction bases unmatched: 17. The CDR3 loop spans 21 amino acids. In DNA, the CDR3 is TGTGCCAGTAGTATAACCAACTACCGGGACAGGGTCCGACTAGCCAAAAACATTCAGTACTTC. The encoded protein is CASSITNYRDRVRLAKNIQYF.

The J gene is TRBJ2-2, the V gene TRBV27; 10 bases line up with TRBD1. Germline lookup yields CDR1 MNHEY and CDR2 SMNVEV (reference sequence). The V segment lost 4 bases and the J segment 3 bases; nucleotides outside the gene matches: 17. The CDR3 totals 20 residues. CDR3 in amino acids: CASSSLATGGKGGDTGELFF. The CDR3 DNA follows: TGTGCCAGCAGTTCCCTGGCGACAGGGGGCAAGGGGGGGGACACCGGGGAGCTGTTTTTT.

This clone was detected only once. The chain combines TRBV11-2 with TRBJ2-7; possible D gene TRBD1, 6 bases. The CDR3 runs 13 residues. Trimming pared 2 bases from V and 6 bases from J, leaving 11 bases between. CDR1 and CDR2 (germline): SGHAT, FQNNGV. The CDR3 sequence: CASSLIQGSEQYF. The CDR3 DNA follows: TGTGCCAGCAGCTTAATTCAGGGGAGCGAGCAGTACTTC.

This chain links TRBV29-1 with TRBJ2-7; D is possibly TRBD1 (6 bases). V was cut by 6 bases and J by 2 bases, with 14 bases left in between. CDR3 length: 13 residues. Germline CDR1 and CDR2: SQVTM and ANQGSEA. CDR3 protein: CSVVQTGTYEQYF. CDR3 in DNA: TGCAGCGTCGTCCAGACAGGTACCTACGAGCAGTACTTC.

The chain joins TRBV19 to TRBJ2-7, with unresolved D. CDR3 length: 12 amino acids. Trimming left V 5 bases short and J 0 bases short, with 5 bases between. Germline V CDR1 and CDR2: LNHDA, SQIVND (reference sequence). In DNA form, the CDR3 reads TGTGCCAGTAGTTCGAGCTCCTACGAGCAGTACTTC. Translating gives CASSSSSYEQYF.

For the CDR3, the DNA is TGTGCCTGGAGTGTACCTAATCTCGGGGAAAAACTGTTTTTT. The encoded protein is CAWSVPNLGEKLFF. The chain is built from TRBV30 and TRBJ1-4; D gene ambiguous. The germline gives CDR1 GTSNPN, CDR2 SVGIG (reference sequence). CDR3 length: 14 amino acids. V was clipped by 0 bases and J by 8 bases, with 13 bases between them. Filled out from reference TRBV30 and TRBJ1-4, the complete variable domain reads SQTIHQWPATLVQPVGSPLSLECTVEGTSNPNLYWYRQAAGRGLQLLFYSVGIGQISSEVPQNLSASRPQDRQFILSSKKLLLSDSGFYLCAWSVPNLGEKLFFGSGTQLSVL.

A single count supports this clone. V gene TRBV6-1 combines with J gene TRBJ2-3, with TRBD1 matching over 10 bases. This CDR3 is 14 amino acids long. The germline V gene encodes CDR1 MNHNS and CDR2 SASEGT. The J segment lost 5 bases and the V segment lost 9 bases, leaving 8 bases of the junction unmatched. CDR3 residues: CASLDRGGVDTQYF. CDR3 DNA sequence: TGTGCCAGTCTGGACAGGGGGGGAGTAGATACGCAGTATTTT.

The chain has TRBV5-1 and TRBJ2-7, with D unclear. The CDR3 has 16 residues. Germline values: CDR1 SGHRS, CDR2 YFSETQ. The V end was cut by 0 bases, the J end by 0 bases, with 13 bases between. The DNA of the CDR3 is TGCGCCAGCAGCTTGGAGGCACAGTCGAACTCCTACGAGCAGTACTTC. Translation: CASSLEAQSNSYEQYF.

The chain carries TRBV5-1 and TRBJ2-3; 7 bases agree with TRBD2. The CDR3 runs to 15 residues. Looked up from germline, CDR1 is SGHRS and CDR2 is YFSETQ. The junction had 7 bases not matched to a gene; V was cut back by 0 bases and J by 6 bases. CDR3 sequence (DNA): TGCGCCAGCAGCTTGGCCGGGACTAACGGGGATACGCAGTATTTT. Translated: CASSLAGTNGDTQYF. The entire variable domain, with the rest obtained from reference TRBV5-1 and TRBJ2-3, is as follows: KAGVTQTPRYLIKTRGQQVTLSCSPISGHRSVSWYQQTPGQGLQFLFEYFSETQRNKGNFPGRFSGRQFSNSRSEMNVSTLELGDSALYLCASSLAGTNGDTQYFGPGTRLTVL.

This sequence joins TRBV11-2 and TRBJ1-1, with 8 bases matching TRBD1. V shed 3 bases and J 4 bases; nucleotides not matched to a gene: 7. CDR1 is SGHAT, CDR2 FQNNGV, per germline. This CDR3 is built from 15 residues. CDR3 DNA sequence: TGTGCCAGCAGCTTCGAGGCAGGGGGCCTCACTGAAGCTTTCTTT. This codes for CASSFEAGGLTEAFF. The full variable domain, in which reference TRBV11-2 and TRBJ1-1 provide the parts outside the CDR3, is EAGVAQSPRYKIIEKRQSVAFWCNPISGHATLYWYQQILGQGPKLLIQFQNNGVVDDSQLPKDRFSAERLKGVDSTLKIQPAKLEDSAVYLCASSFEAGGLTEAFFGQGTRLTVV.

The V call is TRBV9, the J call TRBJ2-7, with D possibly being TRBD2 (5 bases). The germline CDR1 and CDR2 sequences are SGDLS and YYNGEE. With 0 bases removed from V and 5 bases from J, the gap between germline ends came to 18 bases. This CDR3 has 16 amino acids. The CDR3 spells CASSVGVGNGIDEQYF. In DNA, the CDR3 is TGTGCCAGCAGCGTAGGGGTAGGGAACGGGATCGACGAGCAGTACTTC.

The genes are TRBV5-1 and TRBJ2-3; 9 bases map to TRBD2. CDR3 length: 14 residues. Per germline, CDR1 SGHRS and CDR2 YFSETQ. The ends lost 3 bases at V and 6 bases at J; junction bases unmatched: 5. The CDR3 sequence: CASSYLSGSDTQYF. CDR3 DNA: TGCGCCAGCAGCTACCTTAGCGGGAGCGATACGCAGTATTTT.

The CDR3, as DNA: TGTGCCAGTAGTGGAGGGGCAGGGCAAGTTTACAATGAGCAGTTCTTC. This gives the protein CASSGGAGQVYNEQFF. This chain uses TRBV19 with TRBJ2-1; weak D call: TRBD2 (6 bases). Trimming removed 5 bases from V and 4 bases from J, with 18 bases in between. Germline assignment: CDR1 LNHDA and CDR2 SQIVND (reference sequence). The CDR3 covers 16 residues.

The rearrangement links TRBV9 to TRBJ2-5; 10 nucleotides align to TRBD2. CDR1 is SGDLS and CDR2 is YYNGEE in the germline V gene. The length of the CDR3 is 15 residues. V lost 4 bases to trimming and J lost 5 bases; unmatched junction nucleotides: 8. The chain's CDR3 is CASSTGTSARETQYF. In DNA, the CDR3 is TGTGCCAGCAGCACCGGGACTAGCGCCCGGGAGACCCAGTACTTC.

The chain carries TRBV28 and TRBJ2-1, with TRBD2 identical over 8 bases. This CDR3 is 15 amino acids long. The germline V gene has CDR1 MDHEN and CDR2 SYDVKM. J lost 5 bases, V lost 6 bases, and 9 bases had no gene match. The DNA for the CDR3 is TGTGCCAGCAGCCCCGGGACTAGGATCAACAATGAGCAGTTCTTC. Protein product: CASSPGTRINNEQFF.

This clone was observed a few times. The rearrangement joins TRBV27 to TRBJ2-1, with 11 bases that match TRBD1. The germline V gene has CDR1 MNHEY and CDR2 SMNVEV (reference sequence). This CDR3 has 16 residues. V lost 4 bases, J lost 9 bases, and 11 bases stayed unmatched. Here the CDR3 DNA reads TGTGCCAGCAGTTCAGAAAGGACAGGGGGCTTTTTTGAGCAGTTCTTC. As protein: CASSSERTGGFFEQFF.

V usage is TRBV30 and J usage is TRBJ2-7; possible D gene TRBD1, 6 bases. The CDR3 is made up of 16 amino acids. Trimming stripped 3 bases from V and 0 bases from J, with 18 bases between. CDR1 and CDR2 from the germline V gene are GTSNPN and SVGIG (reference sequence). DNA for the CDR3: TGTGCCTGGAGGGGAAACAGGGAAACTAGCTCCTACGAGCAGTACTTC. Residues: CAWRGNRETSSYEQYF.

This clone was recorded a few times. This chain joins TRBV7-3 and TRBJ1-2; D might be TRBD1 (5 bases). V gave up 7 bases and J gave up 3 bases, with 12 bases separating them. Per germline, CDR1 SGHTA and CDR2 FQGTGA. The CDR3 runs 13 residues. CDR3 DNA sequence: TGTGCCAGCACCCTCGGAGGGGACTATGGCTACACCTTC. It is translated as CASTLGGDYGYTF.